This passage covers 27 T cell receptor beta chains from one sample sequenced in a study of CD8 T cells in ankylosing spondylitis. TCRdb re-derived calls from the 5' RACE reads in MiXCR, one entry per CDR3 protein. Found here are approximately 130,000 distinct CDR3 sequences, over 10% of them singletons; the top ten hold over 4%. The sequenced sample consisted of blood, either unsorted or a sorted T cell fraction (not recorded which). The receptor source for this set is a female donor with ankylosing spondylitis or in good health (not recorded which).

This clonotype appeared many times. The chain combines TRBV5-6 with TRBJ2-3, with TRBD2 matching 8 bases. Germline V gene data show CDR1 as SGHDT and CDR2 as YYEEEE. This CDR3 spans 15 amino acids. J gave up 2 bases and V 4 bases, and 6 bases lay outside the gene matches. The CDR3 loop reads CASSRLLAVTDTQYF. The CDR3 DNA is TGTGCCAGCAGCCGCCTACTAGCGGTCACAGATACGCAGTATTTT. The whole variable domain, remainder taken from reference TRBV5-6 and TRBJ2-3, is DAGVTQSPTHLIKTRGQQVTLRCSPKSGHDTVSWYQQALGQGPQFIFQYYEEEERQRGNFPDRFSGHQFPNYSSELNVNALLLGDSALYLCASSRLLAVTDTQYFGPGTRLTVL.

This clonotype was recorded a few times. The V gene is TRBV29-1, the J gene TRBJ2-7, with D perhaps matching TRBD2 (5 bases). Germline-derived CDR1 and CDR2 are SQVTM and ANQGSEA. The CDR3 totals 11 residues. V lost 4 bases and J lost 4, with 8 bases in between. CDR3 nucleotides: TGCAGCGTTGGGACTTTTTACGAGCAGTACTTC. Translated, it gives CSVGTFYEQYF.

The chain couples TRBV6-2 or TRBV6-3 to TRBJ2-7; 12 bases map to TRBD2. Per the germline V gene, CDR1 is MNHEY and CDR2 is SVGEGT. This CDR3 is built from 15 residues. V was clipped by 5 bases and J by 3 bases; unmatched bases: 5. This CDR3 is CASSIRTSGIYEQYF. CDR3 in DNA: TGTGCCAGCAGTATCCGGACTAGCGGGATCTACGAGCAGTACTTC.

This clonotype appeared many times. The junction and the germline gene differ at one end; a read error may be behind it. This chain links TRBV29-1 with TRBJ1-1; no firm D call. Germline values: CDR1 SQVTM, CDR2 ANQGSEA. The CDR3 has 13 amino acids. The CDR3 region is CSGELSMNTEAFF. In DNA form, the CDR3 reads TGCAGCGGTGAACTTAGCATGAACACTGAAGCTTTCTTT.

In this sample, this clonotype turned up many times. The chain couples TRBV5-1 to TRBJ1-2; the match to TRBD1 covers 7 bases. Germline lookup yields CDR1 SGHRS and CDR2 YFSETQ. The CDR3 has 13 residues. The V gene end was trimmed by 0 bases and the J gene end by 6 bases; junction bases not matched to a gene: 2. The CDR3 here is CASSLEGADGYTF. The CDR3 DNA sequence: TGCGCCAGCAGCTTGGAGGGGGCGGATGGCTACACCTTC.

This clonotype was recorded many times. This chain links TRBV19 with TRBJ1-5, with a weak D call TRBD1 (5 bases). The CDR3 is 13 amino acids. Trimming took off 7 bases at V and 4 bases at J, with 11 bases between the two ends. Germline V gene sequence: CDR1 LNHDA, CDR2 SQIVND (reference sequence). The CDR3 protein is CASKHRTNQPQHF. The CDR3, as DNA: TGTGCCAGTAAACACAGGACAAATCAGCCCCAGCATTTT.

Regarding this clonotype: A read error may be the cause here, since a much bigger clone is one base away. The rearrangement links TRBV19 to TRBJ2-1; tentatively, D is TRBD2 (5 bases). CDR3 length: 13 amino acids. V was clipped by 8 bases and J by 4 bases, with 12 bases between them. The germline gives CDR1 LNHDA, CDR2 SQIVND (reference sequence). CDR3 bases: TGTGCCAGTTGGATAGAGGGATACAATGAGCAGTTCTTC. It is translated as CASWIEGYNEQFF.

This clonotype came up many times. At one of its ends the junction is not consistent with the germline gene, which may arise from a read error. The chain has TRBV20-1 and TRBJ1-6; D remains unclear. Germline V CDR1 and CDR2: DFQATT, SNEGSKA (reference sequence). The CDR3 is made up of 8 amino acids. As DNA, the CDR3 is TGTGCATGGTCACCCCTCCACTTT. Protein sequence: CAWSPLHF.

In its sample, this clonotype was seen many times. In DNA form, the CDR3 reads TGTGCCAGCTCAGTGGCCCGGCATCTTGAAGCTTTCTTT. It yields the protein CASSVARHLEAFF. The V call is TRBV18, the J call TRBJ1-1, with D unclear. CDR3 length: 13 residues. Germline V lookup: CDR1 KGHSH, CDR2 LQKENI. With 5 bases removed from V and 7 bases from J, the gap between germline ends came to 14 bases.

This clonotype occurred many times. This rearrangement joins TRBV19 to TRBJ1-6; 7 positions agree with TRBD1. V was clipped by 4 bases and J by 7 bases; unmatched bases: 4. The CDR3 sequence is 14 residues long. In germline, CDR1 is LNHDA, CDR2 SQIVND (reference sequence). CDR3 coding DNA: TGTGCCAGTAGTACGGGACAGATGAATTCACCCCTCCACTTT. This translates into CASSTGQMNSPLHF. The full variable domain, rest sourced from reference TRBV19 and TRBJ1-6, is DGGITQSPKYLFRKEGQNVTLSCEQNLNHDAMYWYRQDPGQGLRLIYYSQIVNDFQKGDIAEGYSVSREKKESFPLTVTSAQKNPTAFYLCASSTGQMNSPLHFGNGTRLTVT.

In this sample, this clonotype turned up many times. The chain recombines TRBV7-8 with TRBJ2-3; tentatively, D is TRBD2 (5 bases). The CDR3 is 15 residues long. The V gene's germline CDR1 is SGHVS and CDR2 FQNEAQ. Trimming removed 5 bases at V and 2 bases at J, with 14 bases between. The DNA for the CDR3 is TGTGCCAGCAGCCTATGGACTCGTTACACAGATACGCAGTATTTT. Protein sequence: CASSLWTRYTDTQYF.

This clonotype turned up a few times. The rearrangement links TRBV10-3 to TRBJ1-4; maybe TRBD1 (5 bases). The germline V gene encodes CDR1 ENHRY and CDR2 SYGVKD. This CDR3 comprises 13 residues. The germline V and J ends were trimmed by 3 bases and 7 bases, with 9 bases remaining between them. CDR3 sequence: CAISDGTAEKLFF. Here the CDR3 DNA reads TGTGCCATCAGTGACGGGACGGCTGAAAAACTGTTTTTT.

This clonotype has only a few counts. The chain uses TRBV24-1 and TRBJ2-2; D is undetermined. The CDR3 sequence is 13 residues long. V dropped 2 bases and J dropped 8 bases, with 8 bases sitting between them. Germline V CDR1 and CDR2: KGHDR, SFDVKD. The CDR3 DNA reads TGTGCCACCAGTGATTCAGCGCCTGGGGAGCTGTTTTTT. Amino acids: CATSDSAPGELFF.

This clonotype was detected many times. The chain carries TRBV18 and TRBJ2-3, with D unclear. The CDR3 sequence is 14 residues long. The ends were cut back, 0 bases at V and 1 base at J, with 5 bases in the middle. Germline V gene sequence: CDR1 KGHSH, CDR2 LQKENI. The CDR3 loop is CASSPPSGTDTQYF. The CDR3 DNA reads TGTGCCAGCTCACCACCGAGCGGCACAGATACGCAGTATTTT. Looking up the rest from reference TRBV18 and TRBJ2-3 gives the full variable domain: NAGVMQNPRHLVRRRGQEARLRCSPMKGHSHVYWYRQLPEEGLKFMVYLQKENIIDESGMPKERFSAEFPKEGPSILRIQQVVRGDSAAYFCASSPPSGTDTQYFGPGTRLTVL.

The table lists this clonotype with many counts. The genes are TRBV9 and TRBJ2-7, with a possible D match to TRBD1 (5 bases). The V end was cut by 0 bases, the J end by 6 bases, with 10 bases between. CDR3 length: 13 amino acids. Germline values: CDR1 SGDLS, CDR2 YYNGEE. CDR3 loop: CASSVATGGEQYF. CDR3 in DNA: TGTGCCAGCAGCGTAGCCACAGGTGGCGAGCAGTACTTC.

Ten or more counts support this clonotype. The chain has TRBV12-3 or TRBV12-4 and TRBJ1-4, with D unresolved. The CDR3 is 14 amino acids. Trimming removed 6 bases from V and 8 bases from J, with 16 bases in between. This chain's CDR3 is CASSSNPLGEKLFF. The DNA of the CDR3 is TGTGCCAGCAGCTCGAACCCCCTGGGGGAAAAACTGTTTTTT.

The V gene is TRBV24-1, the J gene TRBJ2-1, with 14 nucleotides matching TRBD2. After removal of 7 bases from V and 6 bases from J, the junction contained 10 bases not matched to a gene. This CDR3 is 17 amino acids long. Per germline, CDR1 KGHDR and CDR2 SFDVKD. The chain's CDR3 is CATSPGTSGRKGNEQFF. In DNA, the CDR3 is TGTGCCACCAGCCCCGGGACTAGCGGGAGAAAGGGCAATGAGCAGTTCTTC.

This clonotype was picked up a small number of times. The CDR3 loop is CASSPAGVYHTF. The CDR3 region has the DNA TGTGCCAGCAGCCCGGCAGGGGTTTATCACACCTTC. This chain connects TRBV6-5 to TRBJ1-2; D perhaps matches TRBD1 (6 bases). Trimming cost V 6 bases and J 12 bases, with 17 bases left between them. This CDR3 comprises 12 residues. CDR1 is MNHEY and CDR2 is SVGAGI in the germline V gene.

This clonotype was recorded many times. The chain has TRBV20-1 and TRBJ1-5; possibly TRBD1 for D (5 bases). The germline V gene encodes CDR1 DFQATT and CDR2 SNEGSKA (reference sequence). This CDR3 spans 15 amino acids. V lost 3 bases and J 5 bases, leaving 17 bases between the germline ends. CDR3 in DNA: TGCAGTGCTAGTTGGGGGGGAACCGGGGATCAGCCCCAGCATTTT. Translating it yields CSASWGGTGDQPQHF.

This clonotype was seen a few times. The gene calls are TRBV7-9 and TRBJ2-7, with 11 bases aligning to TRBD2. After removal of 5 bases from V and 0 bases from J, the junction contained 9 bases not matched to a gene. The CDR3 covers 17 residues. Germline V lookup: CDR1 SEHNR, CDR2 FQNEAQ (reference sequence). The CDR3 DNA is TGTGCCAGCAGCCCGACTACTAGCGGGGGATTCTCCTACGAGCAGTACTTC. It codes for CASSPTTSGGFSYEQYF.

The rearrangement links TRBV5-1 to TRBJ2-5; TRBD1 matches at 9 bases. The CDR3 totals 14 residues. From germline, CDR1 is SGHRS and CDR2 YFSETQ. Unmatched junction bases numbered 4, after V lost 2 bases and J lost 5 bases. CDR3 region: CASSFGQGTETQYF. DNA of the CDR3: TGCGCCAGCAGCTTTGGACAGGGGACGGAGACCCAGTACTTC.

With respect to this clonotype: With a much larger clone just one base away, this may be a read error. CDR3 DNA: TGCGCCACCAGATGGGGAACAGATACGCAGTATTTT. It is translated as CATRWGTDTQYF. The chain couples TRBV5-1 to TRBJ2-3; D ambiguous. The CDR3 runs 12 residues. V was trimmed by 9 bases and J by 3 bases, leaving 11 bases between them. CDR1 and CDR2 from the germline V gene are SGHRS and YFSETQ.

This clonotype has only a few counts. CDR3 loop: CASSADRGVIGFNQPQHF. The CDR3 coding sequence is TGTGCCAGCAGTGCGGACAGGGGGGTGATAGGCTTCAATCAGCCCCAGCATTTT. V gene TRBV27 combines with J gene TRBJ1-5; TRBD1 matches 10 bases. Per the germline V gene, CDR1 is MNHEY and CDR2 is SMNVEV (reference sequence). The length of the CDR3 is 18 residues. V shed 5 bases and J 3 bases; nucleotides not matched to a gene: 13.

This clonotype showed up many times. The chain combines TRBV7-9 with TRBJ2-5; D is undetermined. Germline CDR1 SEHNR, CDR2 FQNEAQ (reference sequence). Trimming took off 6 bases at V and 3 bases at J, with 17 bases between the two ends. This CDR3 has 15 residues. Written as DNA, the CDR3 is TGTGCCAGCAGACTGGACCGGTCCGAAGAAGAGACCCAGTACTTC. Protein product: CASRLDRSEEETQYF.

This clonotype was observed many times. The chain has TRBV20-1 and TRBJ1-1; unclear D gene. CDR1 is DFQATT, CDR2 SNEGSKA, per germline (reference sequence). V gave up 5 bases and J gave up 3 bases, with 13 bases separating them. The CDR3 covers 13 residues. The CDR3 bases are TGCAGTGCTCAGACAACAATTCACACTGAAGCTTTCTTT. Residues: CSAQTTIHTEAFF.

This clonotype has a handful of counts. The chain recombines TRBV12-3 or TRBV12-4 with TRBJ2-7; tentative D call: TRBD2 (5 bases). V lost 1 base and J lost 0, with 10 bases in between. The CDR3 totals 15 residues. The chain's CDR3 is CASSLGEQLSYEQYF. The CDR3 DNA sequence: TGTGCCAGCAGTTTAGGGGAGCAACTCTCCTACGAGCAGTACTTC.

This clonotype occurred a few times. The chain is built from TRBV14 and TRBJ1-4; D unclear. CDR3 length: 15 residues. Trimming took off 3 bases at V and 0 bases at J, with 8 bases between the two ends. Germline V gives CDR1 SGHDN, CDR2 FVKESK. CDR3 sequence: CASSHWETTNEKLFF. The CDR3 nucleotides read TGTGCCAGCAGCCACTGGGAAACAACTAATGAAAAACTGTTTTTT.